This T cell receptor beta chain was recorded in a study of blood T cell repertoires in COVID-19. Study-wide background: COVID-19 samples collected from the United States, Italy and Spain covered acute and convalescent phases. The cDNA or gDNA used as material had been derived from T cells, B-cell-depleted T cells, or PBMCs.

All enrollees were roughly 18 to 100 years old and from roughly 22 US areas. Researchers sorted participants into cohorts using their self-reported clinical history. The method was immunoSEQ multiplex PCR; TCRdb's version includes in-frame clones alone and lacks a portion of them. The sample carries over 250,000 clones, 88% recorded once. V lost 5 bases to trimming and J lost 0 bases, with 14 bases between them. The CDR3 covers 16 residues. Germline CDR1 and CDR2: SGHAT and FQNNGV. The specimen sequenced was PBMCs or T cells enriched from blood (not recorded which). The TCR was taken from a woman aged 55-70 years in a cohort exposed to, infected with or recovered from COVID-19 (not recorded which). The chain joins TRBV11-2 to TRBJ2-1; D is possibly TRBD1 (5 bases). CDR3: CASSLQTGISYNEQFF. The DNA of the CDR3 is TGTGCCAGCAGCCTTCAAACAGGTATCTCCTACAATGAGCAGTTCTTC.